Each of the 10 T cell receptor beta chains below was sequenced from the same sample in a study of T cell repertoires in cytomegalovirus infection. In TCRdb, the reads were re-called with MiXCR into one record per CDR3 protein. This table holds about 76,000 distinct CDR3 sequences, roughly 3.6% found once. Specimen: PBMCs. These receptors originate from a human donor in good health (CMV status not recorded). Some clones in this sample may be carry-over from other donors' samples.

This clonotype was picked up many times. This chain uses TRBV28 with TRBJ2-3; 8 nucleotides agree with TRBD2. Germline values: CDR1 MDHEN, CDR2 SYDVKM. The CDR3 runs to 18 residues. Trimming removed 5 bases from V and 4 bases from J; junction bases left unmatched: 17. For the CDR3, the DNA is TGTGCCAGCAGTCCCGACCATCCTTCGGGGGGGCTCGCAGATACGCAGTATTTT. Translation: CASSPDHPSGGLADTQYF.

This clonotype is labeled as medium-sized. This rearrangement joins TRBV7-2 to TRBJ2-5, with D perhaps matching TRBD1 (6 bases). The germline V gene has CDR1 SGHTA and CDR2 FQGNSA. The CDR3 contains 14 residues. Trimming removed 2 bases from V and 5 bases from J, with 12 bases in between. As DNA, the CDR3 is TGTGCCAGCAGCTTATATTACAGGGTCGAGACCCAGTACTTC. This codes for CASSLYYRVETQYF.

This clonotype was seen at least ten times. The rearrangement joins TRBV2 to TRBJ2-1; perhaps TRBD2 as D (5 bases). CDR1 and CDR2 from the germline V gene are SNHLY and FYNNEI. CDR3 length equals 13 residues. V lost 0 bases and J 14 bases, leaving 14 bases between the germline ends. This CDR3 reads CASSEAELGAEFF. CDR3 bases: TGTGCCAGCAGTGAAGCGGAACTAGGTGCGGAGTTCTTC. Variable domain in full (rest from reference TRBV2 and TRBJ2-1): EPEVTQTPSHQVTQMGQEVILRCVPISNHLYFYWYRQILGQKVEFLVSFYNNEISEKSEIFDDQFSVERPDGSNFTLKIRSTKLEDSAMYFCASSEAELGAEFFGPGTRLTVL.

There are many counts of this clonotype. The rearrangement links TRBV20-1 to TRBJ2-7; D remains unclear. The CDR3 runs 14 residues. Germline CDR1 reads DFQATT; CDR2 reads SNEGSKA (reference sequence). V lost 4 bases, J lost 2 bases, and 15 bases lay in between. CDR3 in DNA: TGCAGTGCTACAATAACGACCTCTGCCTACGAGCAGTACTTC. It encodes CSATITTSAYEQYF.

This clonotype was seen ten or more times. This chain links TRBV12-3 or TRBV12-4 with TRBJ1-4; D is uncertain. The CDR3 contains 12 residues. V was cut by 0 bases and J by 11 bases, with 7 bases left in between. The CDR3 DNA follows: TGTGCCAGCAGTTTAGCGTATGGGAAACTGTTTTTT. Protein sequence: CASSLAYGKLFF.

There are many counts of this clonotype. The V call is TRBV11-2, the J call TRBJ2-3; 15 bases match TRBD2. Looked up from germline, CDR1 is SGHAT and CDR2 is FQNNGV. V lost 5 bases, J lost 4 bases, and 10 bases stayed unmatched. The CDR3 extends over 18 amino acids. CDR3 sequence (DNA): TGTGCCAGCAGCCCAACCGGGACTAGCGGGGGGCCTTCAGATACGCAGTATTTT. Translation gives CASSPTGTSGGPSDTQYF.

This clonotype was counted many times. The chain couples TRBV6-2 or TRBV6-3 to TRBJ2-1; D is unresolved. CDR3 length: 16 amino acids. V was clipped by 4 bases and J by 6 bases, with 19 bases between them. The germline V gene has CDR1 MNHEY and CDR2 SVGEGT. CDR3 sequence reads: CASSFWAPRVGNEQFF. The CDR3 DNA is TGTGCCAGCAGTTTCTGGGCCCCCCGGGTTGGCAATGAGCAGTTCTTC.

This clonotype was seen many times. The V call is TRBV12-3 or TRBV12-4, the J call TRBJ1-2; D not certain. The CDR3 runs to 13 residues. V was trimmed by 5 bases and J by 1 base, leaving 8 bases between them. The CDR3 region has the DNA TGTGCCAGCAGTCCATTCAGTAACTATGGCTACACCTTC. This codes for CASSPFSNYGYTF.

The chain uses TRBV29-1 and TRBJ2-5; D is perhaps TRBD2 (6 bases). The CDR3 is made up of 11 amino acids. The germline V gene has CDR1 SQVTM and CDR2 ANQGSEA. V shed 8 bases and J shed 8 bases, with 15 bases lying between them. CDR3 sequence (DNA): TGCAGCTCGTATTCGGGAGAAACCCAGTACTTC. Its protein is CSSYSGETQYF.

In its sample, this clonotype was seen a few times. V is TRBV6-2 or TRBV6-3 and J is TRBJ2-5, with D tentatively TRBD1 or TRBD2 (6 bases each). The CDR3 consists of 15 residues. The V end was cut by 2 bases, the J end by 2 bases, with 12 bases between. CDR1 is MNHEY, CDR2 SVGEGT, per germline. Here the CDR3 reads CASSYRGGTQETQYF. The CDR3, as DNA: TGTGCCAGCAGTTACCGAGGGGGGACTCAAGAGACCCAGTACTTC.